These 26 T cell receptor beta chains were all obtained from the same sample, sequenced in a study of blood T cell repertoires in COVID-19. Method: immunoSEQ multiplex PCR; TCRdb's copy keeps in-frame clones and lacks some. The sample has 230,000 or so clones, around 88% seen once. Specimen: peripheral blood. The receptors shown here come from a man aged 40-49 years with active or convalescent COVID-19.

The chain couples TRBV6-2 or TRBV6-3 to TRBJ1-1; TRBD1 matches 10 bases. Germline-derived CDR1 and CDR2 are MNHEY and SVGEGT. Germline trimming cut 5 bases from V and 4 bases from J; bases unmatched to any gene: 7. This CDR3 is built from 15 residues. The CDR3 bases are TGTGCCAGCAGTCTAGTCGGACAGGGGGTCACTGAAGCTTTCTTT. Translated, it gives CASSLVGQGVTEAFF.

This CDR3 is CASSFPGQGLNTEAFF. The DNA of the CDR3 is TGCGCCAGCAGCTTCCCGGGACAGGGATTGAACACTGAAGCTTTCTTT. V is TRBV5-1 and J is TRBJ1-1, with 9 bases that match TRBD1. This CDR3 is built from 16 residues. In germline, CDR1 is SGHRS, CDR2 YFSETQ. J lost 0 bases, V lost 2 bases, and 5 bases had no gene match.

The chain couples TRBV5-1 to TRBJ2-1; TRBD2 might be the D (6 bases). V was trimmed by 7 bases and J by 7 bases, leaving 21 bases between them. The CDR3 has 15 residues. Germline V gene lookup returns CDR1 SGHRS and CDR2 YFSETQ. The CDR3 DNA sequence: TGCGCCAGCGCCCGGGGGACCCGAGACGGGAATGAGCAGTTCTTC. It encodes CASARGTRDGNEQFF.

The CDR3 nucleotides are TGTGCCACCCAGTACCGGGACAGCCACATGTATGGCTACACCTTC. Translated, it gives CATQYRDSHMYGYTF. The V and J genes are TRBV6-5 and TRBJ1-2, with 7 bases that match TRBD1. In germline, CDR1 is MNHEY, CDR2 SVGAGI. V shed 10 bases and J 5 bases; nucleotides not matched to a gene: 16. The CDR3 totals 15 residues.

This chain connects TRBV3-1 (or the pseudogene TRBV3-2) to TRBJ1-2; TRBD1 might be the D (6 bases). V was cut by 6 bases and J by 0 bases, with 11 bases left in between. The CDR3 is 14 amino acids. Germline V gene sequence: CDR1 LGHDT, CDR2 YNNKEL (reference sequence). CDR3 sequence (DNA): TGTGCCAGCAGACCGACAGGAACTAACTATGGCTACACCTTC. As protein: CASRPTGTNYGYTF.

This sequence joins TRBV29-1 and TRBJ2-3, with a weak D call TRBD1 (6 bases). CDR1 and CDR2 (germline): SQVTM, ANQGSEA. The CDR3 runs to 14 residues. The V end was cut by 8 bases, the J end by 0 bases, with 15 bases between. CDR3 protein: CSCEGESSTDTQYF. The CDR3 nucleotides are TGCAGCTGCGAGGGGGAGTCTAGCACAGATACGCAGTATTTT.

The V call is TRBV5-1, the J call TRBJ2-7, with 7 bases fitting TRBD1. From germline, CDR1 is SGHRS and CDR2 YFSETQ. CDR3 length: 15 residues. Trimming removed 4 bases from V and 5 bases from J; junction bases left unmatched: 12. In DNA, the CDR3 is TGCGCCAGCAGCCTTACCGGGACAGAACAAAACGAGCAGTACTTC. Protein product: CASSLTGTEQNEQYF.

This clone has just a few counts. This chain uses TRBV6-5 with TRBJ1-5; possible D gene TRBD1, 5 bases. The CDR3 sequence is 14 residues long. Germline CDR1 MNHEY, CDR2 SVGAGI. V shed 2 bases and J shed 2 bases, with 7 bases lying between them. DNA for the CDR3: TGTGCCAGCAGTTACGGGGGGGGCAATCAGCCCCAGCATTTT. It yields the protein CASSYGGGNQPQHF.

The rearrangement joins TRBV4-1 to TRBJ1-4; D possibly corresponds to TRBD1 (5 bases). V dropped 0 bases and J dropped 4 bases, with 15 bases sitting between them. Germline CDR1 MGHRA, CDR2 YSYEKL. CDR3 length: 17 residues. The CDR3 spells CASSQEGTGTDNEKLFF. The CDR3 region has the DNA TGCGCCAGCAGCCAAGAAGGGACCGGGACTGATAATGAAAAACTGTTTTTT.

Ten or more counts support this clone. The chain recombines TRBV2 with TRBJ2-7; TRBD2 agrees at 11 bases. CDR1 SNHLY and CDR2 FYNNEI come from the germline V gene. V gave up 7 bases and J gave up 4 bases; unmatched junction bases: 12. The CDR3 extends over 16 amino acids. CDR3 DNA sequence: TGTGCCAGCACCCTCCGGGGGACTAGCGGTAGTTACGAGCAGTACTTC. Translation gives CASTLRGTSGSYEQYF. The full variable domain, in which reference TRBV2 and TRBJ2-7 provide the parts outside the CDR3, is EPEVTQTPSHQVTQMGQEVILRCVPISNHLYFYWYRQILGQKVEFLVSFYNNEISEKSEIFDDQFSVERPDGSNFTLKIRSTKLEDSAMYFCASTLRGTSGSYEQYFGPGTRLTVT.

The CDR3 DNA sequence: TGTGCCAGCAGCCCCAGGGTAGCGGGAGTCACCGGGGAGCTGTTTTTT. Protein product: CASSPRVAGVTGELFF. This chain links TRBV13 with TRBJ2-2; the match to TRBD2 covers 9 bases. Looked up from germline, CDR1 is PRHDT and CDR2 is FYEKMQ (reference sequence). CDR3 length: 16 amino acids. Trimming at V came to 5 bases and at J to 4 bases, leaving 8 bases not matched to a gene.

For the CDR3, the DNA is TGTGCCAGCAGCGCGGGACAGAATAATTCACCCCTCCACTTT. Protein product: CASSAGQNNSPLHF. The rearrangement uses TRBV7-3 and TRBJ1-6; 7 nucleotides align to TRBD1. Germline CDR1 SGHTA, CDR2 FQGTGA. The CDR3 has 14 residues. The V segment lost 5 bases and the J segment 5 bases; nucleotides outside the gene matches: 3.

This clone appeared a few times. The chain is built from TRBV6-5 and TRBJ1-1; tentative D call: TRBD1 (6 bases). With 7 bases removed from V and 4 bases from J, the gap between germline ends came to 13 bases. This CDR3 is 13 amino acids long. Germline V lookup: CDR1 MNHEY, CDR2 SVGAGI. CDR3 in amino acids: CASTQRGFTEAFF. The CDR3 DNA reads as TGTGCCAGCACCCAAAGGGGGTTCACTGAAGCTTTCTTT.

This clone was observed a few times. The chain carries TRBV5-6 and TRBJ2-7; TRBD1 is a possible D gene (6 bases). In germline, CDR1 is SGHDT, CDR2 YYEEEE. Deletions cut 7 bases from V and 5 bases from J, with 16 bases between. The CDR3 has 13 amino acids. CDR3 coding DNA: TGTGCCAGCTCCCTACAGGGACCGAACGAGCAGTACTTC. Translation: CASSLQGPNEQYF.

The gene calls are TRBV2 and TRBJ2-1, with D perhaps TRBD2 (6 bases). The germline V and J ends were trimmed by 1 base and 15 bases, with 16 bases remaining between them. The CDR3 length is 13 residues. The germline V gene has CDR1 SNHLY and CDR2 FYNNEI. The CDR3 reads CASSEDWRGALFF. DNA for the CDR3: TGTGCCAGCAGTGAAGATTGGCGGGGTGCACTGTTCTTC.

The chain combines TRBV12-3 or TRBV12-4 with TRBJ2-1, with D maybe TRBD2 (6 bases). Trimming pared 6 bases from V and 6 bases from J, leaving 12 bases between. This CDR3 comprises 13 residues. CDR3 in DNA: TGTGCCAGCAGCTGGACTACCCGCAATGAGCAGTTCTTC. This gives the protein CASSWTTRNEQFF.

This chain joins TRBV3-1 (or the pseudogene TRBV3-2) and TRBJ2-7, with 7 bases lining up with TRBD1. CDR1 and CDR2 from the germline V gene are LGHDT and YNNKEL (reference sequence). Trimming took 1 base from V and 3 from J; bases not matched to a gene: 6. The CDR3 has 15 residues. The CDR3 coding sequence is TGTGCCAGCAGCCAAGGCCAGGGGGATCACTACGAGCAGTACTTC. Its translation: CASSQGQGDHYEQYF.

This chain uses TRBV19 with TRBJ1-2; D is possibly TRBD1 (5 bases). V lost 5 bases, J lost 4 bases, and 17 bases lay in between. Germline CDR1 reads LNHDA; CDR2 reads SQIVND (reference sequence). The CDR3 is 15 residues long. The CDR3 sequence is CASSPNQAGGYGYTF. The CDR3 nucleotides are TGTGCCAGTAGTCCCAACCAGGCCGGGGGCTATGGCTACACCTTC.

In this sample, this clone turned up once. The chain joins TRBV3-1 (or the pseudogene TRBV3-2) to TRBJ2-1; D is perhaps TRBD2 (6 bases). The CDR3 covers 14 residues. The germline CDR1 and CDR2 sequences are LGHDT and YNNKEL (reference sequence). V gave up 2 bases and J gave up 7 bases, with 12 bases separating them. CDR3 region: CASSQSWEENEQFF. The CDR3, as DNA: TGTGCCAGCAGCCAAAGCTGGGAGGAAAATGAGCAGTTCTTC.

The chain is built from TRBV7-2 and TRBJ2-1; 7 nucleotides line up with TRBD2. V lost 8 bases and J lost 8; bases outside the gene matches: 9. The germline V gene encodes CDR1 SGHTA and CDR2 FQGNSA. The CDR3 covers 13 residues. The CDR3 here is CASHMGGVYEQFF. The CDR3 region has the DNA TGTGCCAGCCATATGGGGGGGGTGTATGAGCAGTTCTTC.

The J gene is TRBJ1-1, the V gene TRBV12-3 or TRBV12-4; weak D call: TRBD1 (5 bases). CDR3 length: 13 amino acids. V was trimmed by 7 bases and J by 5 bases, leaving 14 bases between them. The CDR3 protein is CASTATVYTEAFF. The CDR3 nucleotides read TGTGCCAGCACCGCGACAGTCTATACTGAAGCTTTCTTT.

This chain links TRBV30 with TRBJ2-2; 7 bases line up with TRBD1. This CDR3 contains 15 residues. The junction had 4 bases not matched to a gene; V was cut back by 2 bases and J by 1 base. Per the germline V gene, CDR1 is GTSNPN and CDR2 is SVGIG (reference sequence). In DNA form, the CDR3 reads TGTGCCTGGAGTCAGGGGGTGGGGAACACCGGGGAGCTGTTTTTT. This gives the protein CAWSQGVGNTGELFF.

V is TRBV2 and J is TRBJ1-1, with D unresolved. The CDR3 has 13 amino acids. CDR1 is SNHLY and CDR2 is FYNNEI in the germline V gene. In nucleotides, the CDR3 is TGTCCCTCGTGCCCGGAGGGGAACACTGAAGCTTTCTTT. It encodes CPSCPEGNTEAFF. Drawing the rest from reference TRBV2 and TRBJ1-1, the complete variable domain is EPEVTQTPSHQVTQMGQEVILRCVPISNHLYFYWYRQILGQKVEFLVSFYNNEISEKSEIFDDQFSVERPDGSNFTLKIRSTKLEDSAMYFCPSCPEGNTEAFFGQGTRLTVV.

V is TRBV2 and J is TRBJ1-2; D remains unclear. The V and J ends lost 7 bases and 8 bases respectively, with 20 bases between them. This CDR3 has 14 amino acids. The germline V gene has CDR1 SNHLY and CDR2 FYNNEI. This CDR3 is CASTTQPGAGGYTF. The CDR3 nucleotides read TGTGCCAGCACCACTCAACCGGGCGCGGGGGGCTACACCTTC.

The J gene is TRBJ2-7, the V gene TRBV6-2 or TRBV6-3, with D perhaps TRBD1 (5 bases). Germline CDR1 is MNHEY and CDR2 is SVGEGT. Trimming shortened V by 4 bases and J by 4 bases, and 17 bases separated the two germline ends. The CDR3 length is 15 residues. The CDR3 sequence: CASSSNRRGRYEQYF. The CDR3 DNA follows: TGTGCCAGCAGTTCCAACAGGAGAGGTAGATACGAGCAGTACTTC.

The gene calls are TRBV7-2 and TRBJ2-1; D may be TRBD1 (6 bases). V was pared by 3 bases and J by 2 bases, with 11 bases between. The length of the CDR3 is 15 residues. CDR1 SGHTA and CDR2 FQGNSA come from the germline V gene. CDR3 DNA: TGTGCCAGCAGCTTGGACAGCTTTCCCTACAATGAGCAGTTCTTC. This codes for CASSLDSFPYNEQFF. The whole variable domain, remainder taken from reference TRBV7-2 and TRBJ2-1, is GAGVSQSPSNKVTEKGKDVELRCDPISGHTALYWYRQSLGQGLEFLIYFQGNSAPDKSGLPSDRFSAERTGGSVSTLTIQRTQQEDSAVYLCASSLDSFPYNEQFFGPGTRLTVL.